Listed below are T cell receptor beta chains from one sample, sequenced in a study of T cell responses to AZD1222 COVID-19 vaccine. Sequenced by immunoSEQ multiplex PCR; TCRdb stores in-frame clones only, minus some. Of around 80,000 clones listed, 80% to 90% are singletons. Specimen: peripheral blood, collected 28 days after the second AZD1222 dose. Source of these receptors: an adult who received the AZD1222 COVID-19 vaccine. Each CDR3 is given with its conserved first and last residue. A D gene is named only where the DNA matches it firmly. Not all rows give a size; the values are once, few, many and, for expanded clones, a class.

size: .; V: TRBV5-1; D: .; J: TRBJ2-5; CDR3: CASSLGTVQETQYF; DNA: TGCGCCAGCAGCTTGGGGACAGTACAAGAGACCCAGTACTTC
size: .; V: TRBV5-1; D: .; J: TRBJ2-5; CDR3: CASSFTSLQETQYF; DNA: TGCGCCAGCAGCTTCACTAGCCTCCAAGAGACCCAGTACTTC
size: .; V: TRBV2; D: .; J: TRBJ2-1; CDR3: CASSAPYRDLDNEQFF; DNA: TGTGCCAGCAGTGCCCCGTACAGGGATTTAGACAATGAGCAGTTCTTC
size: .; V: TRBV28; D: .; J: TRBJ2-6; CDR3: CASSSSGGLSGANVLTF; DNA: TGTGCCAGCAGTTCCTCTGGGGGCCTCTCTGGGGCCAACGTCCTGACTTTC
size: .; V: TRBV11-2; D: TRBD1; J: TRBJ2-2; CDR3: CASSSTGGWNTGELFF; DNA: TGTGCCAGCAGCTCAACAGGGGGCTGGAACACCGGGGAGCTGTTTTTT
size: .; V: TRBV19; D: TRBD2; J: TRBJ2-3; CDR3: CASSLLAGGRDTQYF; DNA: TGTGCCAGTAGCTTACTAGCGGGGGGTAGAGATACGCAGTATTTT
size: few; V: TRBV19; D: .; J: TRBJ1-2; CDR3: CASSTTSGGGYTF; DNA: TGTGCCAGTAGTACCACTTCAGGTGGTGGCTACACCTTC
size: .; V: TRBV30; D: .; J: TRBJ1-5; CDR3: CAWNKGRVGADNQPQHF; DNA: TGTGCCTGGAATAAAGGCAGGGTTGGGGCCGACAATCAGCCCCAGCATTTT
size: once; V: TRBV5-4; D: .; J: TRBJ2-3; CDR3: CASSFKQTDTDTQYF; DNA: TGTGCCAGCAGCTTTAAACAGACAGACACAGATACGCAGTATTTT
size: .; V: TRBV6-2/TRBV6-3; D: .; J: TRBJ2-5; CDR3: CASSPGLNQETQYF; DNA: TGTGCCAGCAGCCCAGGACTGAACCAAGAGACCCAGTACTTC
size: .; V: TRBV6-5; D: TRBD1; J: TRBJ1-3; CDR3: CASRDRGSGNTIYF; DNA: TGTGCCAGCAGGGACAGGGGCTCTGGAAACACCATATATTTT
size: .; V: TRBV7-9; D: .; J: TRBJ1-2; CDR3: CASSFGPGVFGYTF; DNA: TGTGCCAGCAGCTTCGGCCCAGGGGTATTCGGCTACACCTTC
size: .; V: TRBV10-3; D: TRBD1; J: TRBJ1-5; CDR3: CAIKDRDNQPQHF; DNA: TGTGCCATCAAGGACAGGGACAATCAGCCCCAGCATTTT
size: .; V: TRBV7-8; D: TRBD1; J: TRBJ2-7; CDR3: CASSRDRAYEQYF; DNA: TGTGCCAGCAGCAGAGACAGGGCCTACGAGCAGTACTTC
size: once; V: TRBV25-1; D: TRBD1; J: TRBJ2-1; CDR3: CASSETGGSGYNEQFF; DNA: TGTGCCAGCAGTGAGACAGGGGGCTCGGGGTACAATGAGCAGTTCTTC
size: .; V: TRBV7-6; D: .; J: TRBJ1-1; CDR3: CASSSGQRNTEAFF; DNA: TGTGCCAGCAGCTCCGGACAGAGGAACACTGAAGCTTTCTTT
size: .; V: TRBV19; D: .; J: TRBJ1-6; CDR3: CACSISQGRDSPLHF; DNA: TGTGCCTGTAGTATCTCACAGGGAAGGGATTCACCCCTCCACTTT
size: .; V: TRBV27; D: TRBD1; J: TRBJ1-2; CDR3: CASSFGTGGGYTF; DNA: TGTGCCAGCAGTTTTGGGACAGGGGGAGGCTACACCTTC
size: once; V: TRBV11-1; D: TRBD1; J: TRBJ2-7; CDR3: CASSLDPGQGRYEQYF; DNA: TGTGCCAGCAGCTTAGACCCCGGACAGGGCCGCTACGAGCAGTACTTC
size: .; V: TRBV5-1; D: .; J: TRBJ2-1; CDR3: CASSLELALAEQFF; DNA: TGCGCCAGCAGCTTGGAGCTAGCCTTAGCTGAGCAGTTCTTC
size: .; V: TRBV7-9; D: .; J: TRBJ2-5; CDR3: CASSPGGMRVETQYF; DNA: TGTGCCAGCAGCCCCGGAGGGATGCGAGTAGAGACCCAGTACTTC
size: .; V: TRBV24-1; D: TRBD1; J: TRBJ2-2; CDR3: CATVPGQTKTYTGELFF; DNA: TGTGCCACCGTCCCGGGACAGACAAAAACATACACCGGGGAGCTGTTTTTT
size: .; V: TRBV25-1; D: TRBD1; J: TRBJ2-1; CDR3: CASSGQGQGYNEQFF; DNA: TGTGCCAGCAGTGGGCAGGGACAGGGATACAATGAGCAGTTCTTC
size: .; V: TRBV15; D: TRBD1; J: TRBJ2-1; CDR3: CATRDRTYNEQFF; DNA: TGTGCCACCCGGGACAGGACCTACAATGAGCAGTTCTTC
size: .; V: TRBV11-2; D: .; J: TRBJ1-2; CDR3: CASRPGGRDYGYTF; DNA: TGTGCCAGCAGACCTGGGGGCCGTGACTATGGCTACACCTTC
size: once; V: TRBV5-1; D: TRBD1; J: TRBJ2-5; CDR3: CASSLGAGGETQYF; DNA: TGCGCCAGCAGCTTGGGGGCAGGGGGAGAGACCCAGTACTTC
size: .; V: TRBV11-3; D: TRBD1; J: TRBJ2-7; CDR3: CASSPGDRAEQYF; DNA: TGTGCCAGCAGCCCAGGGGACAGGGCCGAGCAGTACTTC
size: .; V: TRBV5-1; D: .; J: TRBJ1-6; CDR3: CASNRDGDSYNSPLHF; DNA: TGCGCCAGCAATCGGGACGGGGATTCCTATAATTCACCCCTCCACTTT
size: .; V: TRBV11-3; D: TRBD1; J: TRBJ2-1; CDR3: CASSQDRGPYNEQFF; DNA: TGTGCCAGCAGCCAAGACAGGGGTCCCTACAATGAGCAGTTCTTC
size: .; V: TRBV12-5; D: .; J: TRBJ2-3; CDR3: CASGLSTDTQYF; DNA: TGTGCTAGTGGTTTAAGCACAGATACGCAGTATTTT
size: .; V: TRBV5-1; D: TRBD1; J: TRBJ1-5; CDR3: CASSLGVTGQGLSQPQHF; DNA: TGCGCCAGCAGCTTGGGGGTAACGGGACAGGGTTTGAGTCAGCCCCAGCATTTT
size: .; V: TRBV18; D: TRBD1; J: TRBJ1-4; CDR3: CASSPGRGVEKLFF; DNA: TGTGCCAGCTCACCGGGCAGGGGGGTTGAAAAACTGTTTTTT
size: .; V: TRBV18; D: TRBD1; J: TRBJ1-1; CDR3: CASSPSTGVGTEAFF; DNA: TGTGCCAGCTCACCATCGACAGGGGTCGGAACTGAAGCTTTCTTT